The clone carrying this T cell receptor (beta chain) was recorded a few times. Its antigen is not identified. Individual cDNA molecules received unique molecular identifiers during library preparation. A single record per CDR3 protein comes from TCRdb applying MiXCR to the 5' RACE reads. The table includes 40,000 to 60,000 distinct CDR3 sequences, 5.5% to 8% detected once. The sample originates from a study of early T cells in non-severe SARS-CoV-2 infection. The wider study: Sequencing of unsorted whole blood was done on bulk RNA, leaving chains unpaired.

Overall study findings and caveats: In VDJdb matching, anti-spike CD8 responses were favored while private and CD4 specificities went missing.

V was pared by 2 bases and J by 10 bases, with 20 bases between. The CDR3 sequence is 15 residues long. Germline V CDR1 and CDR2: SGHTA, FQGNSA. The V and J genes are TRBV7-2 and TRBJ1-1; tentative D call: TRBD1 (5 bases). The sample was whole blood, taken at baseline. The receptor comes from an adult who was a healthcare worker with PCR-confirmed SARS-CoV-2 infection or an uninfected control (not recorded which). The CDR3: CASSLRVVTGQGAFF. The CDR3 coding sequence is TGTGCCAGCAGCTTACGTGTCGTTACGGGGCAGGGAGCTTTCTTT. The whole variable domain, remainder taken from reference TRBV7-2 and TRBJ1-1, is GAGVSQSPSNKVTEKGKDVELRCDPISGHTALYWYRQSLGQGLEFLIYFQGNSAPDKSGLPSDRFSAERTGGSVSTLTIQRTQQEDSAVYLCASSLRVVTGQGAFFGQGTRLTVV.